The T cell receptor beta chain under discussion was sequenced for a study of shared clonotypes between healthy human individuals. Study-wide background: In total, the donors were two women and a few men aged 18 to 49.

Points on this clone: Its antigen remains unknown.

Sequencing was performed with immunoSEQ multiplex PCR; in TCRdb, only in-frame clones are kept and a portion is missing. This sample has roughly 1,600,000 clones, with just under 99% found just once. Findings and caveats of the study: Rarefaction gave evidence that sorted-subset sequencing remained incomplete despite large depth.

This CDR3 spans 15 amino acids. Germline assignment: CDR1 SEHNR and CDR2 FQNEAQ (reference sequence). The V gene end was trimmed by 5 bases and the J gene end by 4 bases; junction bases not matched to a gene: 9. The J gene is TRBJ2-7, the V gene TRBV7-9; 9 nucleotides match TRBD1. Input material: naive CD4+ T cells sorted from blood. Indicated subset: CD45RA+ positively selected. The TCR comes from a man aged 25 to 40 in good health. CDR3 nucleotide sequence: TGTGCCAGCAGCCAAGGGACAGGGTTTGAGTACGAGCAGTACTTC. Translation: CASSQGTGFEYEQYF.